Listed below are T cell receptor beta chains from one sample, sequenced in a study of yellow fever vaccine responses in identical twins. TCRdb analysed the RT-PCR reads with MiXCR anew, one entry per CDR3 protein. The sample carries about 8,700 distinct CDR3 sequences, over 80% recorded once. Sequences were derived from T cells from blood (PBMCs), unsorted or a sorted subset (not recorded which), sampled before or after yellow fever vaccination (not recorded which). Every receptor here comes from a woman aged 18 to 35 who received the yellow fever vaccine. Each CDR3 is given with its conserved first and last residue. A D gene is named only where the DNA matches it firmly. Some rows mark clone size as missing; the rest say once, few, many or name a class of expanded clone.

J	V	D	size	length	DNA	CDR3
TRBJ1-5	TRBV7-2	.	few	12	TGTGCCAGCAGCTTGGACATACAGCCCCAGCATTTT	CASSLDIQPQHF
TRBJ2-1	TRBV29-1	TRBD2	.	14	TGCAGCGGCACAACTAGCGGGAGACCCAATGAGCAGTTCTTC	CSGTTSGRPNEQFF
TRBJ1-2	TRBV2	.	.	13	TGTGCCAGCAGTGAAGGGCAGAACTATGGCTACACCTTC	CASSEGQNYGYTF
TRBJ1-1	TRBV2	TRBD1	.	14	TGTGCCAGCAGCACACAGGGGGCAGGGACTGAAGCTTTCTTT	CASSTQGAGTEAFF
TRBJ2-4	TRBV14	.	.	13	TGTGCCAGCAGCCGCGAAGTGGGAAACATTCAGTACTTC	CASSREVGNIQYF
TRBJ2-5	TRBV18	TRBD1	.	14	TGTGCCAGCTCACCAAGGGACAGGGCGGAGACCCAGTACTTC	CASSPRDRAETQYF
TRBJ2-1	TRBV5-1	TRBD2	few	16	TGCGCCAGCAGCCTGACTAGCGGGAGAGGAAGAAATGAGCAGTTCTTC	CASSLTSGRGRNEQFF
TRBJ2-1	TRBV29-1	.	.	14	TGCAGCGTTGAAGACCAGGAGAACTACAATGAGCAGTTCTTC	CSVEDQENYNEQFF
TRBJ2-3	TRBV20-1	TRBD2	few	18	TGCAGTGCTAGAGATCAGTGGGCTAGCGGGGGAGCCACAGATACGCAGTATTTT	CSARDQWASGGATDTQYF
TRBJ2-1	TRBV12-3/TRBV12-4	.	.	13	TGTGCCAGCAGGAACGACTTTTACAATGAGCAGTTCTTC	CASRNDFYNEQFF
TRBJ2-3	TRBV11-2	TRBD2	.	18	TGTGCCAGCAGCCTAGGACTAGAGACCCCCGCCCGCACAGATACGCAGTATTTT	CASSLGLETPARTDTQYF
TRBJ1-1	TRBV6-4	.	.	14	TGTGCCAGCAGTGACTCGTGGATGGACACTGAAGCTTTCTTT	CASSDSWMDTEAFF
TRBJ2-2	TRBV3-1	.	.	15	TGTGCCAGCAGCCAAGATATTCGCTCAACCGGGGAGCTGTTTTTT	CASSQDIRSTGELFF
TRBJ2-5	TRBV20-1	TRBD1	.	13	TGCAGTGCTACGCGACAGGGCCAAGAGACCCAGTACTTC	CSATRQGQETQYF
TRBJ2-1	TRBV29-1	TRBD2	.	16	TGCAGCGCCCCTCGGGCGGGGGGTCTTTCCCACAATGAGCAGTTCTTC	CSAPRAGGLSHNEQFF
TRBJ1-5	TRBV11-3	.	.	16	TGTGCCAGCAGCTTACCTCTACAGGCCTTAGGGGGGCCCCAGCATTTT	CASSLPLQALGGPQHF
TRBJ2-3	TRBV29-1	.	.	12	TGCAGCGTGCCCAGCCCGTCAGATACGCAGTATTTT	CSVPSPSDTQYF
TRBJ1-6	TRBV10-1	.	.	16	TGCGCCAGCAGTGAGTCGAGTCGGACAGCCATGACACCCCTCCACTTT	CASSESSRTAMTPLHF
TRBJ2-5	TRBV20-1	.	.	14	TGCAGTGCTAACCGGGACATCACCCAAGAGACCCAGTACTTC	CSANRDITQETQYF
TRBJ2-3	TRBV10-1	TRBD2	.	17	TGCGCCAGCAGTGAGTCTAGACTAGCGGGAAGCACAGATACGCAGTATTTT	CASSESRLAGSTDTQYF